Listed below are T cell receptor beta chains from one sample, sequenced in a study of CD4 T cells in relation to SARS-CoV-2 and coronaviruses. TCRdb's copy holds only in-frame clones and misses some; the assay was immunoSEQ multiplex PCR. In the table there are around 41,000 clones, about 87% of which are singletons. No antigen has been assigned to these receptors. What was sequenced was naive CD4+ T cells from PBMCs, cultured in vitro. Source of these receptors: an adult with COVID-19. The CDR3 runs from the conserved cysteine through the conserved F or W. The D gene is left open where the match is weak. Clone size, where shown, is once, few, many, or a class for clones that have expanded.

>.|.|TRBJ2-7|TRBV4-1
CASSQVVFTPSSYEQYF
TGCGCCAGCAGCCAAGTAGTCTTCACGCCCAGCTCCTACGAGCAGTACTTC
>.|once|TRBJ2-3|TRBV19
CASRLGAFADTQYF
TGTGCCAGTAGGCTGGGGGCCTTCGCAGATACGCAGTATTTT
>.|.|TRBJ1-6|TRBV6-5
CASRSTGTPLHF
TGTGCCAGCAGATCTACCGGGACGCCCCTCCACTTT
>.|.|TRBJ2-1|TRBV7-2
CASSLERITYNEQFF
TGTGCCAGCAGCTTGGAGCGGATTACCTACAATGAGCAGTTCTTC
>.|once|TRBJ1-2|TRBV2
CASSYSIPGYPNYYGYTF
TGTGCCAGCAGCTACAGCATCCCGGGATACCCAAATTACTATGGCTACACCTTC
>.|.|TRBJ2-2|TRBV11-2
CASSLGGASWSGGELFF
TGTGCCAGCAGCTTAGGGGGGGCTTCTTGGAGCGGCGGGGAGCTGTTTTTT
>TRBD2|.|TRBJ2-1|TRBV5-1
CASSPRRGLAGSWQFF
TGCGCCAGCAGCCCGCGGAGGGGACTAGCGGGAAGTTGGCAGTTCTTC
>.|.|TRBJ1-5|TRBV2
CASSGDSNQPQHF
TGTGCCAGCAGTGGGGACAGCAATCAGCCCCAGCATTTT
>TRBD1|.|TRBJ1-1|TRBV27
CASSTTGATEAFF
TGTGCCAGCAGTACAACAGGGGCCACTGAAGCTTTCTTT
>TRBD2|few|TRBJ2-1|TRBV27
CASSSREDEQFF
TGTGCCAGCAGTTCCCGGGAGGATGAGCAGTTCTTC
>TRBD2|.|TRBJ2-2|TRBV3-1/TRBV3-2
CASSTSGITGELFF
TGTGCCAGCAGCACTAGCGGGATCACCGGGGAGCTGTTTTTT
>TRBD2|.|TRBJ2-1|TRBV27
CASSYPGGRLYNEQFF
TGTGCCAGCAGTTACCCGGGCGGGAGACTCTACAATGAGCAGTTCTTC
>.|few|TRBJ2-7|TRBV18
CASSPRDGPYEQYF
TGTGCCAGCTCACCAAGGGACGGCCCCTACGAGCAGTACTTC
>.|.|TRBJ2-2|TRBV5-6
CASSLLGVDTGELFF
TGTGCCAGCAGCTTGTTAGGGGTAGATACCGGGGAGCTGTTTTTT
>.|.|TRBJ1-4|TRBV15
CATSSTAATNEKLFF
TGTGCCACCAGCTCCACAGCCGCAACTAATGAAAAACTGTTTTTT
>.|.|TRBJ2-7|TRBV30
CAWSRGSSYEQYF
TGTGCCTGGAGTAGGGGAAGCTCCTACGAGCAGTACTTC
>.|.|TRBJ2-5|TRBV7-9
CASSLGGDFQETQYF
TGTGCCAGCAGCTTGGGCGGGGACTTTCAAGAGACCCAGTACTTC
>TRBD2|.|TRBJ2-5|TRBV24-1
CATSDLIAGEETQYF
TGTGCCACCAGTGATTTGATAGCGGGAGAAGAGACCCAGTACTTC
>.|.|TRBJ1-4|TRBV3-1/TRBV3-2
CASKDGDEKLFF
TGTGCCAGCAAGGACGGTGATGAAAAACTGTTTTTT
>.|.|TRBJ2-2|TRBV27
CASSSITNTGELFF
TGTGCCAGCAGTTCTATTACGAACACCGGGGAGCTGTTTTTT
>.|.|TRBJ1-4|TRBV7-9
CASSSTQGNEKLFF
TGTGCCAGCAGCTCGACCCAAGGAAATGAAAAACTGTTTTTT
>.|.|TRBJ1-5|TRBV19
CASNPPGRNQPQHF
TGTGCCAGTAACCCTCCAGGCAGGAATCAGCCCCAGCATTTT
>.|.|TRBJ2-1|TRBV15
CATSRVGGQTGQVSYNEQFF
TGTGCCACCAGCAGAGTGGGGGGTCAGACAGGTCAAGTGTCCTACAATGAGCAGTTCTTC
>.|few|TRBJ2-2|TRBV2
CASRLPDTGELFF
TGTGCCAGCCGACTACCCGACACCGGGGAGCTGTTTTTT
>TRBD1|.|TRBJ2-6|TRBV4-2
CASSQDSGLGTGISGANVLTF
TGTGCCAGCAGCCAAGATTCGGGCCTCGGGACAGGGATCTCTGGGGCCAACGTCCTGACTTTC
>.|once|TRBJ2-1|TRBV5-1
CASSASYNEQFF
TGCGCCAGCAGCGCTTCCTACAATGAGCAGTTCTTC
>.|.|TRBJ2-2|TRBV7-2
CASSFTGELFF
TGTGCCAGCAGCTTCACCGGGGAGCTGTTTTTT
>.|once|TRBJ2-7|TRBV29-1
CSVDSPGRSYEQYF
TGCAGCGTTGATAGCCCCGGCAGGTCCTACGAGCAGTACTTC
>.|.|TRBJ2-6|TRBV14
CASSPAASGANVLTF
TGTGCCAGCAGCCCTGCGGCCTCTGGGGCCAACGTCCTGACTTTC
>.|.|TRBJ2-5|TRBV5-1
CASSFSENQETQYF
TGCGCCAGCAGCTTCTCTGAAAATCAAGAGACCCAGTACTTC
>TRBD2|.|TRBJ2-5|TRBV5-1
CASSSRDSGGETQYF
TGCGCCAGCAGCTCTCGTGATAGCGGGGGGGAGACCCAGTACTTC
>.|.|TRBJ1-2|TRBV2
CASSEGRLYGYTF
TGTGCCAGCAGTGAGGGACGGCTCTATGGCTACACCTTC
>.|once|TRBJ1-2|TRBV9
CASREAGGYGYTF
TGTGCCAGCAGGGAGGCCGGGGGCTATGGCTACACCTTC
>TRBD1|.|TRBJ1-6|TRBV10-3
CAISRQGANSPLHF
TGTGCCATCAGTCGACAGGGCGCTAATTCACCCCTCCACTTT
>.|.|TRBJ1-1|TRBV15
CATSRDLSGEAFF
TGTGCCACCAGCAGAGACTTGAGTGGGGAAGCTTTCTTT
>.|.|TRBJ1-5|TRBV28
CASSSNRRSQHF
TGTGCCAGCAGTTCGAACCGCCGGTCCCAGCATTTT
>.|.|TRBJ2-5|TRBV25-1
CASSETWGRGETQYF
TGTGCCAGCAGTGAAACTTGGGGGCGTGGGGAGACCCAGTACTTC
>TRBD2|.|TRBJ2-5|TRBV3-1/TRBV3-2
CASSQVVSGRGKGETQYF
TGTGCCAGCAGCCAAGTTGTTTCGGGGAGGGGAAAGGGAGAGACCCAGTACTTC
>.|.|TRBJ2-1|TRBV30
CAWNKVGGSYYNEQFF
TGTGCCTGGAACAAGGTGGGGGGATCGTACTACAATGAGCAGTTCTTC
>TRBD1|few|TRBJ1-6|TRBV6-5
CASSRDSYSPLHF
TGTGCCAGCAGTAGGGACAGCTATTCACCCCTCCACTTT
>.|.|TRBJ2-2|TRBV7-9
CASSLTRLSRTGELFF
TGTGCCAGCAGCCTCACAAGACTCAGTAGGACCGGGGAGCTGTTTTTT
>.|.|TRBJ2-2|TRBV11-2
CASSSPARGGELFF
TGTGCCAGCAGCTCCCCTGCTAGGGGTGGGGAGCTGTTTTTT
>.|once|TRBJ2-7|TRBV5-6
CASSFSNLTGPRPHF
TGTGCCAGCAGCTTTTCGAACCTTACAGGGCCACGTCCCCACTTC
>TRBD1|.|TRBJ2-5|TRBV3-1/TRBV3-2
CASSRRQGVGTQYF
TGTGCCAGCAGCCGAAGACAGGGAGTCGGGACCCAGTACTTC
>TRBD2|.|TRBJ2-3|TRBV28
CASSFWREGTDTQYF
TGTGCCAGCAGTTTCTGGCGGGAGGGCACAGATACGCAGTATTTT
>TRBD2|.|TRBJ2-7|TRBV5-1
CASSQGLAGGIYEQYF
TGCGCCAGCAGTCAGGGACTAGCGGGAGGTATATACGAGCAGTACTTC
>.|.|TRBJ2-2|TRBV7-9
CASSPPVGLHGELFF
TGTGCCAGCAGCCCCCCGGTGGGGTTGCATGGGGAGCTGTTTTTT
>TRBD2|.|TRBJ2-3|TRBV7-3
CASRRTSGTDTQYF
TGTGCCAGCCGACGGACTAGCGGCACAGATACGCAGTATTTT
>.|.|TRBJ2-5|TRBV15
CATKPRGRETQYF
TGTGCCACCAAGCCCCGGGGGCGAGAGACCCAGTACTTC
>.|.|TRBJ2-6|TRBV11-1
CASSTGWGANVLTF
TGTGCCAGCAGCACAGGGTGGGGGGCCAACGTCCTGACTTTC
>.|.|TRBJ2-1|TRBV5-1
CASSQTRYGGANYNEQFF
TGCGCCAGCAGCCAAACACGATACGGAGGAGCGAACTACAATGAGCAGTTCTTC
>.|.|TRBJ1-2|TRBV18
CASSTTDNYGYTF
TGTGCCAGCTCAACGACAGATAACTATGGCTACACCTTC
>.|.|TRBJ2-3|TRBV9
CASSPRQINTDTQYF
TGTGCCAGCAGTCCCCGACAGATAAACACAGATACGCAGTATTTT